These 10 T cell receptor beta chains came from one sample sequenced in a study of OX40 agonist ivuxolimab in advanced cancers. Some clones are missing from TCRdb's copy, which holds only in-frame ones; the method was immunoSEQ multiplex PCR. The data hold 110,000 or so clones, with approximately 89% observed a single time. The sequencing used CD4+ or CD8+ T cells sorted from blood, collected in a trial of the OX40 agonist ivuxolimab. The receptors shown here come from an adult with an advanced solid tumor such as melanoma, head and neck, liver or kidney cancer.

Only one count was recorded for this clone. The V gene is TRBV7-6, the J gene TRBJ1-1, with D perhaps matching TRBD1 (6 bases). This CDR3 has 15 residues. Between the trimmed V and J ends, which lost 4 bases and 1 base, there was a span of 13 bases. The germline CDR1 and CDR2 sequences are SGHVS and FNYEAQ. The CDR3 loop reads CASSSGPGANTEAFF. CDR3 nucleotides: TGTGCCAGCAGCTCGGGGCCGGGGGCGAACACTGAAGCTTTCTTT. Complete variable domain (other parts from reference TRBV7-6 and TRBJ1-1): GAGVSQSPRYKVTKRGQDVALRCDPISGHVSLYWYRQALGQGPEFLTYFNYEAQQDKSGLPNDRFSAERPEGSISTLTIQRTEQRDSAMYRCASSSGPGANTEAFFGQGTRLTVV.

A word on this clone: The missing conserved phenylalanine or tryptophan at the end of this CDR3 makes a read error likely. This CDR3 reads CASSQEYSGGSEQYS. The CDR3 nucleotides read TGCGCCAGCAGCCAAGAATATAGCGGGGGGTCCGAGCAGTACTCC. V is TRBV4-1 and J is TRBJ2-7; 10 bases line up with TRBD2. The CDR3 length is 15 residues. Looked up from germline, CDR1 is MGHRA and CDR2 is YSYEKL. With 0 bases clipped from V and 6 bases from J, the junction kept 5 bases outside the gene matches.

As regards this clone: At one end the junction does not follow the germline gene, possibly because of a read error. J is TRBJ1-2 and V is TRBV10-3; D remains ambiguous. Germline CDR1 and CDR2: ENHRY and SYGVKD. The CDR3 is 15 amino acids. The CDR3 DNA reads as TGTGCCATCAGTGACAGCGGTCTACCTAACTATGGCTACATCTTC. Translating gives CAISDSGLPNYGYIF.

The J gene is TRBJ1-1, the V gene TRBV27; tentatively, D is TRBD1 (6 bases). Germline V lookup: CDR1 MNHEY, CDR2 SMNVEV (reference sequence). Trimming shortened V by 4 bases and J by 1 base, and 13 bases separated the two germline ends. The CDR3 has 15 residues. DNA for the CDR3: TGTGCCAGCAGTTCACAGGGAGTCGCGAACACTGAAGCTTTCTTT. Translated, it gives CASSSQGVANTEAFF.

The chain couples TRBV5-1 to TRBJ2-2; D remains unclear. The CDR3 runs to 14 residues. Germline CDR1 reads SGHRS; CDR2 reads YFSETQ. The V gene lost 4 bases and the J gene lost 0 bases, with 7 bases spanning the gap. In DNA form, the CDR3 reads TGCGCCAGCAGCCTACAGTCGAACACCGGGGAGCTGTTTTTT. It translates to CASSLQSNTGELFF.

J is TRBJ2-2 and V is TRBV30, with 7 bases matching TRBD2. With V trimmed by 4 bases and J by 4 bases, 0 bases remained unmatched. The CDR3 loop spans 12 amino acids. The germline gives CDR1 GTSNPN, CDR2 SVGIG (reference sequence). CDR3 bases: TGTGCCTGGACTAGCGGCACCGGGGAGCTGTTTTTT. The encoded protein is CAWTSGTGELFF.

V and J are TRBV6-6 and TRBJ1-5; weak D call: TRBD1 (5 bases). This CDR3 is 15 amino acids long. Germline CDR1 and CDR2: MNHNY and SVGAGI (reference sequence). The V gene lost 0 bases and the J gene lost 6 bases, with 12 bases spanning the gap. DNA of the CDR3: TGTGCCAGCAGTTACTCGCTGACAGTCACTCAGCCCCAGCATTTT. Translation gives CASSYSLTVTQPQHF.

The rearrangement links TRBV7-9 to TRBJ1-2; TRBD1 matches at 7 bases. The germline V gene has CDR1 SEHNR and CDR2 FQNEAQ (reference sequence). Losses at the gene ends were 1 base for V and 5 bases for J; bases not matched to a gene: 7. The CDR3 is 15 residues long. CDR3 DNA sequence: TGTGCCAGCAGCTTAGGGGAGGGGGCCCCGTATGGCTACACCTTC. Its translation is CASSLGEGAPYGYTF. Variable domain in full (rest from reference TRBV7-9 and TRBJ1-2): DTGVSQNPRHKITKRGQNVTFRCDPISEHNRLYWYRQTLGQGPEFLTYFQNEAQLEKSRLLSDRFSAERPKGSFSTLEIQRTEQGDSAMYLCASSLGEGAPYGYTFGSGTRLTVV.

This CDR3 is CSPTRNQPQHF. In DNA, the CDR3 is TGCAGTCCGACCAGGAATCAGCCCCAGCATTTT. The rearrangement links TRBV20-1 to TRBJ1-5; D remains unclear. This CDR3 contains 11 residues. The germline V gene encodes CDR1 DFQATT and CDR2 SNEGSKA (reference sequence). Trimming stripped 8 bases from V and 4 bases from J, with 9 bases between.

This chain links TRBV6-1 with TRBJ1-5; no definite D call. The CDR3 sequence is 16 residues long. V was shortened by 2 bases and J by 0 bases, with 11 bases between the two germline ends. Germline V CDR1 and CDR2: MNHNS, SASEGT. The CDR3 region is CASSERAVYSNQPQHF. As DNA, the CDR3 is TGTGCCAGCAGTGAAAGGGCGGTATATAGCAATCAGCCCCAGCATTTT.